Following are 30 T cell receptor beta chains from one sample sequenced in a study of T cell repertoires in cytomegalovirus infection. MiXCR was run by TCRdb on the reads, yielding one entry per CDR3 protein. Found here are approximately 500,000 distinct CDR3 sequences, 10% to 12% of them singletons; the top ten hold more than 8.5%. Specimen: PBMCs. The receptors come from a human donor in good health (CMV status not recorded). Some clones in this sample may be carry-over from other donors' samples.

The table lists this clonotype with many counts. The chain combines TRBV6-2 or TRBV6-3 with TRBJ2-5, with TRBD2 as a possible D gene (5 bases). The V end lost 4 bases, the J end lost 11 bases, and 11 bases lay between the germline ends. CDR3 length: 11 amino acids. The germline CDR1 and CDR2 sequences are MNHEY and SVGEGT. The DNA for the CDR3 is TGTGCCAGCAGTTCGGACCGAGGGCAGTACTTC. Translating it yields CASSSDRGQYF.

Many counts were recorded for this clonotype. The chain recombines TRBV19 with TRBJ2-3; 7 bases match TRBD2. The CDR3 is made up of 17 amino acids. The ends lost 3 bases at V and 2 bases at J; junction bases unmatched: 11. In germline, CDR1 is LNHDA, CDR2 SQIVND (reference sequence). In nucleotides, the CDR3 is TGTGCCAGTAGTATTCGGGAGGTAGCGGGCTACACAGATACGCAGTATTTT. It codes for CASSIREVAGYTDTQYF. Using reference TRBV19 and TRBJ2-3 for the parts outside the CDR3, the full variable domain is DGGITQSPKYLFRKEGQNVTLSCEQNLNHDAMYWYRQDPGQGLRLIYYSQIVNDFQKGDIAEGYSVSREKKESFPLTVTSAQKNPTAFYLCASSIREVAGYTDTQYFGPGTRLTVL.

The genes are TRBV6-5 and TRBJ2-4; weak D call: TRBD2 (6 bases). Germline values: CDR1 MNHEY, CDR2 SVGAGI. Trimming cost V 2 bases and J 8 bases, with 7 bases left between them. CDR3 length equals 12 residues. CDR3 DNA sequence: TGTGCCAGCAGTTACGGCGGGGACATTCAGTACTTC. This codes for CASSYGGDIQYF.

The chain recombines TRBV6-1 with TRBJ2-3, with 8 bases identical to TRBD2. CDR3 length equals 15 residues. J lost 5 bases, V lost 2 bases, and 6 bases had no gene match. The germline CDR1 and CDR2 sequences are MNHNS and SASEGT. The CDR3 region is CASSERGGRGDTQYF. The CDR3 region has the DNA TGTGCCAGCAGTGAACGGGGGGGCCGGGGAGATACGCAGTATTTT.

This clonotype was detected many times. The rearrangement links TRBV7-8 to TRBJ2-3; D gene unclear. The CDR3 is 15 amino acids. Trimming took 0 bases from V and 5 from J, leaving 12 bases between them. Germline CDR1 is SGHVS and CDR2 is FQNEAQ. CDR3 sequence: CASSLARGPGDTQYF. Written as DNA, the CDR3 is TGTGCCAGCAGCTTAGCGCGAGGACCGGGAGATACGCAGTATTTT.

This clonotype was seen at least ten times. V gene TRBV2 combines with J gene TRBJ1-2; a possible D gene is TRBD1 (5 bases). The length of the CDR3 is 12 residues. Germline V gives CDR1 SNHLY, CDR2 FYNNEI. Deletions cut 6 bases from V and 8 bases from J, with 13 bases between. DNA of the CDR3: TGTGCCAGCAGGGACAACTTGGAAGGCTACACCTTC. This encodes CASRDNLEGYTF.

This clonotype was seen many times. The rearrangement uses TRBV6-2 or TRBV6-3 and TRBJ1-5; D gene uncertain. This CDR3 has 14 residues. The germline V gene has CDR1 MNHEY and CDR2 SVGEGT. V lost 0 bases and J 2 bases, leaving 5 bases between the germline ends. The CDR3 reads CASSYSARNQPQHF. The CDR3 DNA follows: TGTGCCAGCAGTTACTCAGCCCGCAATCAGCCCCAGCATTTT.

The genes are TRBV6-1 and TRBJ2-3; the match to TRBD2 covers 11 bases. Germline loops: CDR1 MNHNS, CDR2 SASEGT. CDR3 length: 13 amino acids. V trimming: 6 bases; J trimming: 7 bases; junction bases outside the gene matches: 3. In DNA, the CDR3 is TGTGCCAGCAGGGGGACTAGCGGTTATACGCAGTATTTT. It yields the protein CASRGTSGYTQYF.

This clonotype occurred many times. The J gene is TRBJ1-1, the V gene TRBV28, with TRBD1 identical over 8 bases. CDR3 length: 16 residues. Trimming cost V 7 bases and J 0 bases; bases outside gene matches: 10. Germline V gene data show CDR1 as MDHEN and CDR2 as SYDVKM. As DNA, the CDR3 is TGTGCCAGCACCTTGACAGGGGTCAACATGAACACTGAAGCTTTCTTT. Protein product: CASTLTGVNMNTEAFF. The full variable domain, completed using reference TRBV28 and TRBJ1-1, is DVKVTQSSRYLVKRTGEKVFLECVQDMDHENMFWYRQDPGLGLRLIYFSYDVKMKEKGDIPEGYSVSREKKERFSLILESASTNQTSMYLCASTLTGVNMNTEAFFGQGTRLTVV.

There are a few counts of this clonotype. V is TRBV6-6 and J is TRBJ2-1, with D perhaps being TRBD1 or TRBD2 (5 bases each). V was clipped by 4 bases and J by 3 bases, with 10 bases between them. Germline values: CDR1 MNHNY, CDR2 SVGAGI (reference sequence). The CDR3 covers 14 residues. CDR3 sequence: CASSSGDVYNEQFF. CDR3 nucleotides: TGTGCCAGCAGTTCCGGGGACGTCTACAATGAGCAGTTCTTC.

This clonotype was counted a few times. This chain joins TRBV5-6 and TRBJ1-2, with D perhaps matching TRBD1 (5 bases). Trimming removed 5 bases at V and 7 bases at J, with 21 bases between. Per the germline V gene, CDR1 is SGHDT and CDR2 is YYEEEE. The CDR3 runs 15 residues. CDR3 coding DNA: TGTGCCAGCAGTCACCAGGGACGGTCGGTCGGTGGCTACACCTTC. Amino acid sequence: CASSHQGRSVGGYTF.

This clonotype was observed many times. CDR3 DNA: TGTGCCAGCAGTTGGGGGCGGGCTAGCGGCTACAATGAGCAGTTCTTC. Its protein product is CASSWGRASGYNEQFF. This chain joins TRBV12-3 or TRBV12-4 and TRBJ2-1; D may be TRBD2 (7 bases). V gave up 4 bases and J gave up 3 bases, with 16 bases separating them. This CDR3 is 16 amino acids long.

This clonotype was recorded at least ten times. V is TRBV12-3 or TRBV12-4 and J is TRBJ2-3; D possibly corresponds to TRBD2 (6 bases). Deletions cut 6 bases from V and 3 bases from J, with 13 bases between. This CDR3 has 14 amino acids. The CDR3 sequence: CASSSQGRTDTQYF. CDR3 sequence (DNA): TGTGCCAGCAGCTCCCAAGGGAGGACAGATACGCAGTATTTT.

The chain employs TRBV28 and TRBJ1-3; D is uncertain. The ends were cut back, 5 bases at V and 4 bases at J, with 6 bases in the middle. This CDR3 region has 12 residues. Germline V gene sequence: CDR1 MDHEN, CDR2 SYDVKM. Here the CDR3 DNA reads TGTGCCAGCAGTGTGGACGGAAACACCATATATTTT. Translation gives CASSVDGNTIYF.

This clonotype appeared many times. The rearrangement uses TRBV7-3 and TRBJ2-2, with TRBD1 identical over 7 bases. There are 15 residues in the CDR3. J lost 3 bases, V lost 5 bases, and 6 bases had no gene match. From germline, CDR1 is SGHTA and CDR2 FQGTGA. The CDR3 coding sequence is TGTGCCAGCAGCCGACAGGGTTGGGACACCGGGGAGCTGTTTTTT. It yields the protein CASSRQGWDTGELFF. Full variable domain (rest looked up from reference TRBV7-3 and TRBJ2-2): GAGVSQTPSNKVTEKGKYVELRCDPISGHTALYWYRQSLGQGPEFLIYFQGTGAADDSGLPNDRFFAVRPEGSVSTLKIQRTERGDSAVYLCASSRQGWDTGELFFGEGSRLTVL.

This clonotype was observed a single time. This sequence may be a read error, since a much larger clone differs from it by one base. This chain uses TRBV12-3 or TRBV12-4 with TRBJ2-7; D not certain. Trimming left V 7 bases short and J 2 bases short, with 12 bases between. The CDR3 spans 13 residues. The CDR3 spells CASTPNGAYEQYF. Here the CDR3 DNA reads TGTGCCAGCACCCCGAATGGGGCCTACGAGCAGTACTTC.

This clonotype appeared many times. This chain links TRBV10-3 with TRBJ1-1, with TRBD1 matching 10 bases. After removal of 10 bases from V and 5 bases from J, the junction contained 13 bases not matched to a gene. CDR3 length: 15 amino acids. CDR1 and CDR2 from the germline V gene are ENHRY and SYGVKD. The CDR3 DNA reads TGTGCCACTCGAGAACTAGGACAGGGGGGGACTGAAGCTTTCTTT. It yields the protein CATRELGQGGTEAFF.

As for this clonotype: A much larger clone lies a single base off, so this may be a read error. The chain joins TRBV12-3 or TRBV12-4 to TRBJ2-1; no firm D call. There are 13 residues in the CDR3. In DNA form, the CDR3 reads TGTGCCAGCAGTTTAAAGTCCTACGATGAGCAGTTCTTC. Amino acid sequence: CASSLKSYDEQFF.

The CDR3 reads CSARPTPGGYTF. CDR3 coding DNA: TGCAGTGCTAGACCCACGCCCGGTGGCTACACCTTC. The chain uses TRBV20-1 and TRBJ1-2; D is unresolved. There are 12 residues in the CDR3. The germline V gene encodes CDR1 DFQATT and CDR2 SNEGSKA (reference sequence). V was pared by 2 bases and J by 7 bases, with 11 bases between.

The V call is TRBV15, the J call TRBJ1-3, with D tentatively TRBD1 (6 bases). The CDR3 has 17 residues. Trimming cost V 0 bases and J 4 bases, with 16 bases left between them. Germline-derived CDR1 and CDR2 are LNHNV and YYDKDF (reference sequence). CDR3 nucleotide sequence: TGTGCCACCAGCAGAGATGAGGCCCAGGGGACAGGAAACACCATATATTTT. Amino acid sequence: CATSRDEAQGTGNTIYF.

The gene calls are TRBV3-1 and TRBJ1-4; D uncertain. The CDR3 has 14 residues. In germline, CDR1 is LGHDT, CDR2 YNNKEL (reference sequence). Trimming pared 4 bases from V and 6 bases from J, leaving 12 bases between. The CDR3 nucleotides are TGTGCCAGCAGCCCTCGAAGAACAGATGAAAAACTGTTTTTT. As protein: CASSPRRTDEKLFF.

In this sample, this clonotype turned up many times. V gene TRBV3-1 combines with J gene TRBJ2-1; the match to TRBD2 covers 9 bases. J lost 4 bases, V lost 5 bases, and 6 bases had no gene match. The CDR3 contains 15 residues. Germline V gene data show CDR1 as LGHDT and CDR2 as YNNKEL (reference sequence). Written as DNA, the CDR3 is TGTGCCAGCAGCACGACTAGCGGAGCTTACAATGAGCAGTTCTTC. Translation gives CASSTTSGAYNEQFF.

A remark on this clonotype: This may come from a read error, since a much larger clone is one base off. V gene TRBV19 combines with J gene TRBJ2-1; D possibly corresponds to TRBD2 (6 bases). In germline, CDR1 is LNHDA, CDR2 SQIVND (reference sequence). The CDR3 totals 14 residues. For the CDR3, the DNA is TGTGTCAGTAGTCCGCGGGACCTTTCCAATGAGCAGTTCTTC. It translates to CVSSPRDLSNEQFF.

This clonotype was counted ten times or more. CDR3: CASSDSDDPPHF. The CDR3 DNA follows: TGTGCCAGCAGCGATTCGGACGACCCTCCGCATTTT. This rearrangement joins TRBV7-9 to TRBJ1-5; D is unclear. Trimming left V 5 bases short and J 15 bases short, with 17 bases between. Germline CDR1 reads SEHNR; CDR2 reads FQNEAQ (reference sequence). The CDR3 is made up of 12 amino acids.

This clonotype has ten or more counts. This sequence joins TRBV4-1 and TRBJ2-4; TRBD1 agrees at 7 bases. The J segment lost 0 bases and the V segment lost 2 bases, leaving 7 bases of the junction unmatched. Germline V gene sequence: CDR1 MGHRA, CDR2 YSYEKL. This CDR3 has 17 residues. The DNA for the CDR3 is TGCGCCAGCAGCCAACTTGCGACAGGGTTAGCCAAAAACATTCAGTACTTC. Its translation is CASSQLATGLAKNIQYF.

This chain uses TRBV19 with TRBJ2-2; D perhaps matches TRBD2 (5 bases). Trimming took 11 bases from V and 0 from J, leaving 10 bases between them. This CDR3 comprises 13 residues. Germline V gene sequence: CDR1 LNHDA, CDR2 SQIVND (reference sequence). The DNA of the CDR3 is TGTGCCGCCTCCGGGACGAACACCGGGGAGCTGTTTTTT. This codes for CAASGTNTGELFF.

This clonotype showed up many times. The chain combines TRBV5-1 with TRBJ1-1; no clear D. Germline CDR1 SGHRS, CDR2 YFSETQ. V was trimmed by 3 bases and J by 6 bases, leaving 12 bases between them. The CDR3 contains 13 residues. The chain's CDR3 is CASSSTFRAEAFF. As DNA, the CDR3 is TGCGCCAGCAGCTCGACCTTTAGGGCTGAAGCTTTCTTT.

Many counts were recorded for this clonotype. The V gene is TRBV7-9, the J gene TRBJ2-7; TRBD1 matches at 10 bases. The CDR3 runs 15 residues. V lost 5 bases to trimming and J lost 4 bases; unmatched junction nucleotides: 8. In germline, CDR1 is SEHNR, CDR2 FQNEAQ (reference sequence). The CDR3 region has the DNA TGTGCCAGCAGCACCCGACAGGGGGCCGCGTACGAGCAGTACTTC. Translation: CASSTRQGAAYEQYF.

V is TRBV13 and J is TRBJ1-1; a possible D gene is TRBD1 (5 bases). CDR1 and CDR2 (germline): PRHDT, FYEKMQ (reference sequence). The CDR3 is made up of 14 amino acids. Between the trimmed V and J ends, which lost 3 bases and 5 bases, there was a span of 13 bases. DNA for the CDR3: TGTGCCAGCAGCTTTCCTAGTGGGGGAACTGAAGCTTTCTTT. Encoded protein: CASSFPSGGTEAFF.

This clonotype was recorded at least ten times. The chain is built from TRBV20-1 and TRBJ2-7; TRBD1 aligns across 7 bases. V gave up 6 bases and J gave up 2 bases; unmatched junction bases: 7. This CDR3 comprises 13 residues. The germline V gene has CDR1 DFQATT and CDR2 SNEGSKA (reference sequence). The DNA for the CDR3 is TGCAGTGCCTTGGGGACAGACACCTACGAGCAGTACTTC. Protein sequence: CSALGTDTYEQYF.